Listed here is a single T cell receptor (beta chain). This record comes from a study of blood T cell repertoires in COVID-19. Study summary: Donors in the United States, Italy and Spain gave samples during acute or convalescent COVID-19. In each case, the material was cDNA or gDNA derived from T cells, B-cell-depleted T cells, or PBMCs.

In the study's own analysis: Nucleated cell counts were estimated from reference gene primer amplification. The protocol was immunoSEQ multiplex PCR, while the TCRdb copy is restricted to in-frame clones and leaves out a portion. That table gives V, J and clone size, and the DNA gave D and trimming. The table has 210,000 or so clones, roughly 73% seen once. The origin of this receptor is a woman aged 80 or older with active or convalescent COVID-19. Sequencing was performed on peripheral blood.

CDR3 residues: CASSYLTGVRGQPQHF. The DNA of the CDR3 is TGTGCCAGCAGTTACCTGACAGGGGTCAGGGGTCAGCCCCAGCATTTT. This rearrangement joins TRBV6-2 or TRBV6-3 to TRBJ1-5, with 8 positions matching TRBD1. V trimming: 2 bases; J trimming: 6 bases; junction bases outside the gene matches: 9. The germline CDR1 and CDR2 sequences are MNHEY and SVGEGT. The CDR3 consists of 16 residues.